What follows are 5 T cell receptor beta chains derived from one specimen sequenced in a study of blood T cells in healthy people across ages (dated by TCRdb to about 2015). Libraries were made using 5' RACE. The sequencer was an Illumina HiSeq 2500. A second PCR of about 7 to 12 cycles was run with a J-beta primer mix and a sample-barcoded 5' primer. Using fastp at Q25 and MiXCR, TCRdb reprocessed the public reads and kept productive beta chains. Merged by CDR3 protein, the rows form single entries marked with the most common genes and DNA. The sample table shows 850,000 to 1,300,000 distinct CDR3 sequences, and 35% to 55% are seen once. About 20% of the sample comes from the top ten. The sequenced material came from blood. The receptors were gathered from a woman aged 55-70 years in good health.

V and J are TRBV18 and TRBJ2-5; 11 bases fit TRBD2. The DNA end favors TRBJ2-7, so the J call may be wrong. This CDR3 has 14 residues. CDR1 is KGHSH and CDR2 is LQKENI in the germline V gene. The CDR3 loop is CASSPTSGVHEQYF. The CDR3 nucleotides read TGTGCCAGCTCACCGACTAGCGGGGTCCACGAGCAGTACTTC.

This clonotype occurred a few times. The chain's CDR3 is CASSDIPDTQYF. The CDR3 DNA reads as TGCGCCAGCAGCGATATTCCAGATACGCAGTATTTT. The chain employs TRBV5-1 and TRBJ2-3; D remains unclear. The ends were cut back, 4 bases at V and 4 bases at J, with 7 bases in the middle. The length of the CDR3 is 12 residues. Germline V CDR1 and CDR2: SGHRS, YFSETQ.

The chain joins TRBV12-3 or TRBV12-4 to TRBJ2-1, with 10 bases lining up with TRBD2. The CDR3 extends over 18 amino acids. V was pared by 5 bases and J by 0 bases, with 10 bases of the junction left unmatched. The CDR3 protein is CASSPWTSGVRSYNEQFF. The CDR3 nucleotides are TGTGCCAGCAGTCCCTGGACTAGCGGAGTCCGCTCCTACAATGAGCAGTTCTTC.

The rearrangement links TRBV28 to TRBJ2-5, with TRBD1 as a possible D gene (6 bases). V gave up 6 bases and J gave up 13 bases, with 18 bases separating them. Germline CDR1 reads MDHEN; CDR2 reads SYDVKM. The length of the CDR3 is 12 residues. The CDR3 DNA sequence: TGTGCCAGCAGCCTAGAGGGCAGGGGCGGGTACTTC. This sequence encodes CASSLEGRGGYF.

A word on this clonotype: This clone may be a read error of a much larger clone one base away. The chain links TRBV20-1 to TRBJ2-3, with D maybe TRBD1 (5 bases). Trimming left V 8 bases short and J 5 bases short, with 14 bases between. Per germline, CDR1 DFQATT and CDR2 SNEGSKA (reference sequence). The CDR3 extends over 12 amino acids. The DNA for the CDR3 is TGCAGTAAGAGACAGCACGGAGATACGCAGTATTTT. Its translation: CSKRQHGDTQYF.